The 27 T cell receptor beta chains reported below all come from one sample, sequenced in a study of T cell responses to AZD1222 COVID-19 vaccine. The assay was immunoSEQ multiplex PCR, and TCRdb's table has in-frame clones only and misses some. This sample has tens of thousands of clones, with more than 75% found just once. Here the sequenced sample was peripheral blood, taken on day 0 of AZD1222 vaccination. These receptors all stem from an adult in good health.

This chain connects TRBV2 to TRBJ1-2, with unresolved D. V was clipped by 1 base and J by 0 bases, with 9 bases between them. Germline V lookup: CDR1 SNHLY, CDR2 FYNNEI. The CDR3 runs 15 residues. This chain's CDR3 is CASSEDGRANYGYTF. The CDR3 region has the DNA TGTGCCAGCAGTGAAGATGGCAGAGCTAACTATGGCTACACCTTC.

The rearrangement uses TRBV19 and TRBJ1-2, with D maybe TRBD1 (5 bases). CDR1 is LNHDA, CDR2 SQIVND, per germline (reference sequence). The CDR3 covers 14 residues. Between the trimmed V and J ends, which lost 3 bases and 6 bases, there was a span of 14 bases. The CDR3 sequence is CASSIPDWDHGYTF. The CDR3 DNA is TGTGCCAGTAGTATTCCTGACTGGGACCATGGCTACACCTTC.

CDR3 nucleotides: TGTGCCAGCAGCCCCGCCGGGACTACCAGCTACAATGAGCAGTTCTTC. Its translation is CASSPAGTTSYNEQFF. V and J are TRBV11-3 and TRBJ2-1; 7 nucleotides match TRBD2. Germline assignment: CDR1 SGHNT and CDR2 YENEEA. V shed 5 bases, J shed 3 bases, and the junction held 10 bases outside the gene matches. The CDR3 sequence is 16 residues long. The variable domain in full, completed from reference TRBV11-3 and TRBJ2-1, reads EAGVVQSPRYKIIEKKQPVAFWCNPISGHNTLYWYLQNLGQGPELLIRYENEEAVDDSQLPKDRFSAERLKGVDSTLKIQPAELGDSAVYLCASSPAGTTSYNEQFFGPGTRLTVL.

This clone was seen once. The chain recombines TRBV3-1 (or the pseudogene TRBV3-2) with TRBJ2-7; maybe TRBD1 (6 bases). The DNA end favors TRBJ2-5, so the J call may be wrong. CDR3 length: 13 amino acids. Germline V gives CDR1 LGHDT, CDR2 YNNKEL (reference sequence). The CDR3 loop is CASRLQGRETQYF. The CDR3 nucleotides are TGTGCCAGCAGACTACAGGGCAGGGAGACCCAGTACTTC.

The chain employs TRBV5-3 and TRBJ2-5; TRBD1 matches at 7 bases. TRBV5-3 is labeled an ORF, and its function is uncertain. The CDR3 has 12 amino acids. V lost 7 bases to trimming and J lost 2 bases; unmatched junction nucleotides: 2. In DNA, the CDR3 is TGTGCCAGAGTGGGACAGCAAGAGACCCAGTACTTC. Translation: CARVGQQETQYF.

The gene calls are TRBV7-3 and TRBJ2-1; the D gene is possibly TRBD2 (6 bases). CDR3 size: 16 residues. Germline V CDR1 and CDR2: SGHTA, FQGTGA. Trimming removed 0 bases from V and 1 base from J, with 10 bases in between. The CDR3 DNA sequence: TGTGCCAGCAGCTTAACTCCGGCGGGGTCCTACAATGAGCAGTTCTTC. Residues: CASSLTPAGSYNEQFF.

This chain connects TRBV4-2 to TRBJ2-3; 13 bases align to TRBD2. CDR3 size: 16 residues. Unmatched junction bases numbered 1, after V lost 3 bases and J lost 1 base. Germline-derived CDR1 and CDR2 are LGHNA and YNFKEQ. In DNA, the CDR3 is TGTGCCAGCAGCCAGGGGACTAGCGGGGGCACAGATACGCAGTATTTT. Translation gives CASSQGTSGGTDTQYF.

The V gene is TRBV6-6, the J gene TRBJ2-5, with D perhaps matching TRBD1 or TRBD2 (5 bases each). Trimming stripped 6 bases from V and 2 bases from J, with 10 bases between. The CDR3 consists of 13 residues. Germline CDR1 and CDR2: MNHNY and SVGAGI (reference sequence). The CDR3 nucleotides are TGTGCCAGCAGCCGGGACCCTCAAGAGACCCAGTACTTC. Protein sequence: CASSRDPQETQYF.

The chain joins TRBV4-2 to TRBJ2-7, with TRBD1 identical over 8 bases. The V and J ends lost 4 bases and 2 bases, in that order; junction bases with no gene match: 4. Germline V gene data show CDR1 as LGHNA and CDR2 as YNFKEQ. This CDR3 has 14 amino acids. CDR3 nucleotides: TGTGCCAGCAGCCGGACAGGGCCTACCTACGAGCAGTACTTC. Translation gives CASSRTGPTYEQYF.

The chain employs TRBV28 and TRBJ2-1; D may be TRBD1 (5 bases). The CDR3 length is 12 residues. Germline V CDR1 and CDR2: MDHEN, SYDVKM. V was pared by 2 bases and J by 10 bases, with 9 bases between. The CDR3 loop is CASSLAYREQFF. CDR3 coding DNA: TGTGCCAGCAGTTTAGCCTACAGGGAGCAGTTCTTC.

The chain couples TRBV28 to TRBJ2-5; TRBD2 matches at 8 bases. Per germline, CDR1 MDHEN and CDR2 SYDVKM. This CDR3 is 14 amino acids long. J lost 1 base, V lost 7 bases, and 5 bases had no gene match. The CDR3 reads CASNQAGVQETQYF. The CDR3 region has the DNA TGTGCCAGCAACCAAGCGGGAGTCCAAGAGACCCAGTACTTC.

The table lists this clone with a few counts. The chain is built from TRBV14 and TRBJ2-3, with D uncertain. Looked up from germline, CDR1 is SGHDN and CDR2 is FVKESK. Between the trimmed V and J ends, which lost 4 bases and 4 bases, there was a span of 9 bases. The length of the CDR3 is 13 residues. CDR3 DNA sequence: TGTGCCAGCAGCCCTAGAATCTCAGATACGCAGTATTTT. Its translation is CASSPRISDTQYF.

The chain uses TRBV30 and TRBJ1-1; D is unresolved. The CDR3 is 15 amino acids. V shed 0 bases and J shed 4 bases, with 15 bases lying between them. Looked up from germline, CDR1 is GTSNPN and CDR2 is SVGIG (reference sequence). CDR3 nucleotides: TGTGCCTGGAGTGTACAGTCCTCGGGTGTCACTGAAGCTTTCTTT. Its translation: CAWSVQSSGVTEAFF.

This chain uses TRBV11-2 with TRBJ1-6; 8 bases fit TRBD1. Germline-derived CDR1 and CDR2 are SGHAT and FQNNGV. Germline trimming cut 6 bases from V and 5 bases from J; bases unmatched to any gene: 6. The CDR3 totals 15 residues. The CDR3 DNA sequence: TGTGCCAGCAGTCGTACAGGGGGTGATAATTCACCCCTCCACTTT. It translates to CASSRTGGDNSPLHF. The variable domain in full, with the rest retrieved from reference TRBV11-2 and TRBJ1-6, is EAGVAQSPRYKIIEKRQSVAFWCNPISGHATLYWYQQILGQGPKLLIQFQNNGVVDDSQLPKDRFSAERLKGVDSTLKIQPAKLEDSAVYLCASSRTGGDNSPLHFGNGTRLTVT.

The gene calls are TRBV27 and TRBJ2-2; D remains unclear. CDR1 MNHEY and CDR2 SMNVEV come from the germline V gene (reference sequence). This CDR3 contains 12 residues. Trimming left V 5 bases short and J 4 bases short, with 5 bases between. CDR3 sequence reads: CASSKGTGELFF. For the CDR3, the DNA is TGTGCCAGCAGTAAAGGCACCGGGGAGCTGTTTTTT.

The chain uses TRBV15 and TRBJ1-6; D is undetermined. The CDR3 has 14 amino acids. Germline lookup yields CDR1 LNHNV and CDR2 YYDKDF (reference sequence). Between the trimmed V and J ends, which lost 0 bases and 5 bases, there was a span of 5 bases. The CDR3 spells CATSRDIDNSPLHF. Here the CDR3 DNA reads TGTGCCACCAGCAGAGACATAGATAATTCACCCCTCCACTTT.

This clone was detected only once. This chain joins TRBV23-1 and TRBJ2-3; TRBD1 is a possible D gene (5 bases). TRBV23-1 is treated as an ORF (open reading frame) with a function not yet certain. CDR3 length: 19 residues. Trimming removed 2 bases from V and 1 base from J, with 22 bases in between. CDR3: CASSQMGHDIRVGTDTQYF. The DNA of the CDR3 is TGCGCCAGCAGTCAAATGGGTCACGACATCAGGGTGGGCACAGATACGCAGTATTTT.

The chain is built from TRBV27 and TRBJ2-3; tentative D call: TRBD2 (7 bases). Deletions cut 2 bases from V and 9 bases from J, with 24 bases between. Germline V gene sequence: CDR1 MNHEY, CDR2 SMNVEV (reference sequence). The CDR3 spans 17 residues. CDR3 in amino acids: CASSLRGLAERPGTQYF. CDR3 nucleotides: TGTGCCAGCAGTTTACGGGGGCTAGCGGAACGGCCCGGGACGCAGTATTTT.

The V gene is TRBV6-5, the J gene TRBJ1-5; TRBD1 is a possible D gene (6 bases). Trimming removed 7 bases from V and 0 bases from J, with 10 bases in between. The CDR3 spans 14 residues. Germline assignment: CDR1 MNHEY and CDR2 SVGAGI. The CDR3 nucleotides read TGTGCCAGCATGGGGACACCTAGCAATCAGCCCCAGCATTTT. This gives the protein CASMGTPSNQPQHF.

This chain connects TRBV2 to TRBJ2-2; 9 nucleotides line up with TRBD1. The CDR3 has 16 residues. Germline V gene sequence: CDR1 SNHLY, CDR2 FYNNEI. V trimming: 3 bases; J trimming: 0 bases; junction bases outside the gene matches: 2. CDR3 residues: CASSEGTGTNTGELFF. The CDR3 coding sequence is TGTGCCAGCAGTGAGGGGACAGGGACGAACACCGGGGAGCTGTTTTTT.

The chain has TRBV27 and TRBJ1-2; 9 bases match TRBD1. The V segment lost 0 bases and the J segment 8 bases; nucleotides outside the gene matches: 4. Germline assignment: CDR1 MNHEY and CDR2 SMNVEV (reference sequence). The CDR3 spans 14 residues. For the CDR3, the DNA is TGTGCCAGCAGTTTATCCGGGACAGGGAGCGGCTACACCTTC. Translation gives CASSLSGTGSGYTF.

The DNA of the CDR3 is TGTGCCACTGAATTCGCGGGGGGCCTGTTTTTT. This codes for CATEFAGGLFF. The chain couples TRBV28 to TRBJ1-4, with D perhaps TRBD1 (6 bases). V dropped 10 bases and J dropped 14 bases, with 17 bases sitting between them. Germline V lookup: CDR1 MDHEN, CDR2 SYDVKM. The CDR3 runs 11 residues.

The rearrangement links TRBV29-1 to TRBJ2-7; D may be TRBD2 (5 bases). V lost 4 bases and J lost 4, with 11 bases in between. Germline V lookup: CDR1 SQVTM, CDR2 ANQGSEA. This CDR3 region has 12 residues. The CDR3: CSVVGSGYEQYF. In DNA form, the CDR3 reads TGCAGCGTTGTAGGGTCGGGGTACGAGCAGTACTTC.

The J gene is TRBJ1-2, the V gene TRBV9; tentative D call: TRBD1 (5 bases). Per the germline V gene, CDR1 is SGDLS and CDR2 is YYNGEE. Trimming took 3 bases from V and 7 from J, leaving 10 bases between them. This CDR3 has 12 residues. The CDR3 nucleotides read TGTGCCAGCAGCGCCCAGGGCGGTGGCTACACCTTC. This gives the protein CASSAQGGGYTF.

This chain joins TRBV4-1 and TRBJ2-1; 8 bases match TRBD2. V was clipped by 3 bases and J by 10 bases; unmatched bases: 14. CDR1 and CDR2 from the germline V gene are MGHRA and YSYEKL. CDR3 size: 16 residues. This CDR3 reads CASSHPYGGGSEEQFF. CDR3 DNA: TGCGCCAGCAGCCATCCCTATGGCGGGGGGTCTGAAGAGCAGTTCTTC.

The chain uses TRBV24-1 and TRBJ2-1; no clear D gene. CDR1 is KGHDR and CDR2 is SFDVKD in the germline V gene. V was clipped by 2 bases and J by 2 bases, with 0 bases between them. The CDR3 covers 12 residues. The chain's CDR3 is CATSDSYNEQFF. The CDR3 coding sequence is TGTGCCACCAGTGATTCCTACAATGAGCAGTTCTTC.

The V call is TRBV19, the J call TRBJ1-5; D is possibly TRBD1 (6 bases). Between the trimmed V and J ends, which lost 3 bases and 4 bases, there was a span of 10 bases. CDR3 length equals 14 residues. The V gene's germline CDR1 is LNHDA and CDR2 SQIVND (reference sequence). The CDR3 spells CASSILGGNQPQHF. The CDR3 DNA is TGTGCCAGTAGTATTTTAGGGGGTAATCAGCCCCAGCATTTT.